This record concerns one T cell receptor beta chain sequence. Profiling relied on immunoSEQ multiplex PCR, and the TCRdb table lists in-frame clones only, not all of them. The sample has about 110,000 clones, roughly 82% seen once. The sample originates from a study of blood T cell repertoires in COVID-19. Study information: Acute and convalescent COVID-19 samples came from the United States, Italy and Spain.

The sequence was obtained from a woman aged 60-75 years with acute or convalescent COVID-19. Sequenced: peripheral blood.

CDR3 nucleotide sequence: TGTGCTAGGTTGCCGACCCGGGAGACAGATACGCAGTATTTT. Its translation is CARLPTRETDTQYF. This sequence joins TRBV12-5 and TRBJ2-3; weak D call: TRBD2 (6 bases). Trimming pared 9 bases from V and 3 bases from J, leaving 16 bases between. Germline V gene lookup returns CDR1 LGHNT and CDR2 FRNRAP. CDR3 length: 14 residues.